The clone carrying this T cell receptor (beta chain) was picked up a small number of times. The source of the sample is a study of cytomegalovirus exposure and HLA in healthy donors. Libraries were prepared by immunoSEQ multiplex PCR; TCRdb keeps only in-frame clonotypes and omits some of them. Of 150,000 to 200,000 clones in the sample, 75% to 90% are singletons; the top ten hold 15% to 20%. The CDR3 has 12 amino acids. Germline V gene sequence: CDR1 SNHLY, CDR2 FYNNEI. V was trimmed by 8 bases and J by 5 bases, leaving 13 bases between them. The receptor was isolated from a man younger than 35 in good health and CMV-seropositive. The V call is TRBV2, the J call TRBJ2-7, with D perhaps TRBD2 (6 bases). The material sequenced was PBMCs. DNA for the CDR3: TGTGCCAGCTTCGCCAGGGAGGACGAGCAGTACTTC. Protein product: CASFAREDEQYF. Full variable domain (remainder filled in from reference TRBV2 and TRBJ2-7): EPEVTQTPSHQVTQMGQEVILRCVPISNHLYFYWYRQILGQKVEFLVSFYNNEISEKSEIFDDQFSVERPDGSNFTLKIRSTKLEDSAMYFCASFAREDEQYFGPGTRLTVT.